The source of this T cell receptor (beta chain) is a study of blood T cell repertoires in COVID-19. Study at large: Spain, Italy and the United States supplied samples that represented acute and convalescent COVID-19.

Germline V gives CDR1 MRHNA, CDR2 SNTAGT. V dropped 7 bases and J dropped 3 bases, with 13 bases sitting between them. The CDR3 spans 13 residues. Profiling relied on immunoSEQ multiplex PCR, and the TCRdb table lists in-frame clones only, not all of them. The repertoire holds roughly 86,000 clones, with around 85% as singletons. The sample was peripheral blood. This chain joins TRBV6-4 and TRBJ2-7, with D unresolved. The sequence derives from a woman of 80 years or more with COVID-19, enrolled during active disease. Here the CDR3 DNA reads TGTGCCAGCAAAGCCGGAGCCTTCTACGAGCAGTACTTC. This encodes CASKAGAFYEQYF.